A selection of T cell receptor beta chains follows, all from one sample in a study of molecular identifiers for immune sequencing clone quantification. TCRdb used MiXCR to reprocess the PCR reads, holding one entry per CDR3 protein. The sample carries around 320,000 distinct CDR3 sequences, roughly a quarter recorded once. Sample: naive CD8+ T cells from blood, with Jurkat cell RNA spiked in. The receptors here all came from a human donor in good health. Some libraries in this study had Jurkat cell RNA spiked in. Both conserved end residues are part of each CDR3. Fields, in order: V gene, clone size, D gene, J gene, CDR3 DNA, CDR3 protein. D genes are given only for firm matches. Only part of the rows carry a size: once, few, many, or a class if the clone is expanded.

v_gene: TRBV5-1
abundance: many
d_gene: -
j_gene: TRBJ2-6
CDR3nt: TGCGCCAGCAGCCCCGAGGGGGCTGGGGCCAACGTCCTGACTTTC
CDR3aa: CASSPEGAGANVLTF

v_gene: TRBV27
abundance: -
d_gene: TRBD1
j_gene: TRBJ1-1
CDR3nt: TGTGCCAGCAGAGACAGGGGGATCGCAACTGAAGCTTCCTTT
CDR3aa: CASRDRGIATEASF

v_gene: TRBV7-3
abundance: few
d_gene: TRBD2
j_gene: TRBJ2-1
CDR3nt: TGTGCCAGCAGCTTGTATAGCGGGAGGGGGAATGAGCAGTTCTTC
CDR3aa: CASSLYSGRGNEQFF

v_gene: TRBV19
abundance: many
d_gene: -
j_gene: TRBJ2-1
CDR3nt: TGTGCCTGTGGTTGGGGGAATGAGCAGTTCTTC
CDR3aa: CACGWGNEQFF

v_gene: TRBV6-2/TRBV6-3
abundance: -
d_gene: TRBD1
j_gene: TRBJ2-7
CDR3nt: TGTGCCAGCAGCACAGGACAGGCCTCCTGCGAGCAGTACTTC
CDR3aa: CASSTGQASCEQYF

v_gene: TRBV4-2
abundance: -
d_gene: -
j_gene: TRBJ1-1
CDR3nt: TGTGCCAGCAGCCAAAGCTGGGGCGACACTGAAGCTTTCTTT
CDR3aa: CASSQSWGDTEAFF

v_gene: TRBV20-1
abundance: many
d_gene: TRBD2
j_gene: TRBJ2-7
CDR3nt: TGCAGTGCTAGAGATGTGGCTAGCGGGATTCCGAGAGAGCAGTACTTC
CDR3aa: CSARDVASGIPREQYF

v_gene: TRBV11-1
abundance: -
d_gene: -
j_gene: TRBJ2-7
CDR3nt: TGTGCCAGCAGCTCGACCCCGGCGGCTAGAGGCTACGAGCAGTACTTC
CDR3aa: CASSSTPAARGYEQYF

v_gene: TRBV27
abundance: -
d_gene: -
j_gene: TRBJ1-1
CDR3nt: TGTGCCAGCAGTTTATCCCGCTACGCTGAAGCTTTCTTT
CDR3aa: CASSLSRYAEAFF

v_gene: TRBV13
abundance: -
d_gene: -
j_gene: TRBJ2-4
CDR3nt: TGTGCCAGCAGCTTATCGGAGAACATTCAGTACTTC
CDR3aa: CASSLSENIQYF

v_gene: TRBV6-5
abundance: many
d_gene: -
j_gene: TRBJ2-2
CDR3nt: TGTGCCAGCAGTGTAAACCGAAACACCGGGGAGCTGTTTTTT
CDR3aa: CASSVNRNTGELFF

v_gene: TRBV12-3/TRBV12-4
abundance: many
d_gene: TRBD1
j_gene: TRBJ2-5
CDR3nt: TGTGCCAGCAGCCGGGGCGGGACAGGCGTTTTCGAGACCCAGTACTTC
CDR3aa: CASSRGGTGVFETQYF

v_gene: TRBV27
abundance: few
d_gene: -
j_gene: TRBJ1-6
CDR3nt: TGTGCCAGCAGCTGGGGCGAGGGAGTCGGTTCACCCCTCCACTTT
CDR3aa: CASSWGEGVGSPLHF

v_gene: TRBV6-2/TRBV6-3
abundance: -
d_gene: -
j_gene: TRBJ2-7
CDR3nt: TGTGCCAGCAGTTACCGCGGGGAATCCTACGAGCAGTACTTC
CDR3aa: CASSYRGESYEQYF

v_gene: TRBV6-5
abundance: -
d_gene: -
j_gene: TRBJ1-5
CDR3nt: TGTGCCAGCAGTTCAACGAGCGGTCAGCCCCAGCATTTT
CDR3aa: CASSSTSGQPQHF

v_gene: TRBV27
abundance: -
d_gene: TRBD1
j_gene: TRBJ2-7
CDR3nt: TGTGCCAGCAGTTTATCCGGACAGGGGGTCTACGAGCAGTACTTC
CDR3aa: CASSLSGQGVYEQYF

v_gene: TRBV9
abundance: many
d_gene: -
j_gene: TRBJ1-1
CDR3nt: TGTGCCAGCAGTGCTGTGGAGGGCCCCGTACCTGAAGCTTTCTTT
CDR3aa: CASSAVEGPVPEAFF

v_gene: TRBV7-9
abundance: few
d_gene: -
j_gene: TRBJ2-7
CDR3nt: TGTGCCAGCAGCTTAGCGCTGACAGGCTACGAGCAGTACTTC
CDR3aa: CASSLALTGYEQYF

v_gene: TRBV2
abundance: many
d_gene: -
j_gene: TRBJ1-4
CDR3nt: TGTGCCAGCATGGCAGGGGCCGCAACTAATGAAAAACTGTTTTTT
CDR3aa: CASMAGAATNEKLFF

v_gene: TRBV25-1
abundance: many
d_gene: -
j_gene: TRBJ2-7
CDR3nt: TGTGCCAGCAGCCACTCGGGAACCTCCTACGAGCAGTACTTC
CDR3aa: CASSHSGTSYEQYF

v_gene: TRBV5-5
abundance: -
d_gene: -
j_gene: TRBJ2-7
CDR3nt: TGTGCCAGCAGCAAATGGGACGGTACCTACGAGCAGTACTTC
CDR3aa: CASSKWDGTYEQYF

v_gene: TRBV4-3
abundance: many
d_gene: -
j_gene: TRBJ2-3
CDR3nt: TGCGCCAGCAGCCAAGTTCACGGGGGGCTGCGGGAACTCAATACGCAGTATTTT
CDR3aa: CASSQVHGGLRELNTQYF

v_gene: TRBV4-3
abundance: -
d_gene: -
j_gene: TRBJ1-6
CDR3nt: TGCGCCAGCAGCCAGGACCGACAGGCGTATAATTCACCCCTCCACTTT
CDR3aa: CASSQDRQAYNSPLHF

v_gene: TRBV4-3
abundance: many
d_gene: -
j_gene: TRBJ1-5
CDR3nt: TGCGCCAGCAGCCCCTGGACCTTTCAGCCCCAGCATTTT
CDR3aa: CASSPWTFQPQHF

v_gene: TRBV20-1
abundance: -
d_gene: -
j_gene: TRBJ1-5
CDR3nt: TGCAGTGCTAGTACTAGCGGCTCCAGCACAGATACGCAGCATTTT
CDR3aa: CSASTSGSSTDTQHF

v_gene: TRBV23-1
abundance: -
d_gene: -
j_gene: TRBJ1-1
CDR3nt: TGCGCCGGCAGTCAATCGCGGAACACTGAAGCTTTCTTT
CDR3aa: CAGSQSRNTEAFF

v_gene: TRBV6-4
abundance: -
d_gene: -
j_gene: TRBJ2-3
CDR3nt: TGTGCCAGCAGTGATAGCGTTTCTAGCACAGATACGCAGTATTTT
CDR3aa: CASSDSVSSTDTQYF

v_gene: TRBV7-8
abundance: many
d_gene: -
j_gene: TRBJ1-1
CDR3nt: TGTGCCAGCAGCTTAGTTAATCTGGGGATTGGTGACACTGAAGCTTTCTTT
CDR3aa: CASSLVNLGIGDTEAFF

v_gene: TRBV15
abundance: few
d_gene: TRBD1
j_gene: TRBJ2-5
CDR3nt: TGTGCCACCAGCAGAGATCTGGACAGGGATGAGACCCAGTACTTC
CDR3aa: CATSRDLDRDETQYF

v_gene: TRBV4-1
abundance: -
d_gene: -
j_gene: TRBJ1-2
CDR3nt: TGCGCCAGCAGCCAAGATGGGGCAAACATCTATGGCTACACCTTC
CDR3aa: CASSQDGANIYGYTF

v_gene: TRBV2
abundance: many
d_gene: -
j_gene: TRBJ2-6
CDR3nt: TGTGCCAGCAGTGAAGCGAAGGTTACTGGGGCCAACGTCCTGACTTTC
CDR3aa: CASSEAKVTGANVLTF

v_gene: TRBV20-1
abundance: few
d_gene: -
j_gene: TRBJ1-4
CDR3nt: TGCAGTGCTAGAGATCTCCAGGGGACGAATGAAAAACTGTTTTTT
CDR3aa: CSARDLQGTNEKLFF

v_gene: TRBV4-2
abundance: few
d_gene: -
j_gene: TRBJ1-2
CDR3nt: TGTGCCAGCAGCCAAGATAAGGGCGGCTATGGCTACACCTTC
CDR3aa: CASSQDKGGYGYTF

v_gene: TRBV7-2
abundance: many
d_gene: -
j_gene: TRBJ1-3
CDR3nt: TGTGCCAGCAGCTCCGAGGGGTTGACTGGAAACACCATATATTTT
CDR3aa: CASSSEGLTGNTIYF

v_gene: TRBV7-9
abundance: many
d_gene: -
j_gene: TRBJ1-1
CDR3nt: TGTGCCAGCACCCCGGTGGTCAACACTGAAGCTTTCTTT
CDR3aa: CASTPVVNTEAFF

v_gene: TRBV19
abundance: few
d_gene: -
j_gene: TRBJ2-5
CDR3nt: TGTGCCAGTAGTAGCAGTACTCCGGGACACGGATTCCAGGAGACCCAGTACTTC
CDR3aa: CASSSSTPGHGFQETQYF

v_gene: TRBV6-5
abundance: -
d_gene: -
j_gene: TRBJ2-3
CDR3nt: TGTGCCAGCAGTTACACAGCGAGGGGCGCCACAGATACGCAGTATTTT
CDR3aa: CASSYTARGATDTQYF

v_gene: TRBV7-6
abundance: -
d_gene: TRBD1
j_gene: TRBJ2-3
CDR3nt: TGTGCCAGCAGCCTACCACAGGGGAAAGAGGGTACAGATACGCAGTATTTT
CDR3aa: CASSLPQGKEGTDTQYF

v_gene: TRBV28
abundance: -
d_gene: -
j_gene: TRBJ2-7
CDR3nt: TGTGCCAGCAGTTTTCGCTTAGTATTTTACGAGCAGTACTTC
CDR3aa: CASSFRLVFYEQYF

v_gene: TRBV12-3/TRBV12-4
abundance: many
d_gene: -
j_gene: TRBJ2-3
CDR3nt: TGTGCCAGCAGTTTCCAGACCAGCACAGATACGCAGTATTTT
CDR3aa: CASSFQTSTDTQYF

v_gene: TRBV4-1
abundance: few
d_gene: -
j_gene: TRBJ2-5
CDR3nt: TGCGCCAGCAGCCAAGATAGAGGGTCGGAGACCCAGTACTTC
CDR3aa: CASSQDRGSETQYF

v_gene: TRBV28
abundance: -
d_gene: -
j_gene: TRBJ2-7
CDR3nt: TGTGCCAGCAGATACCGGAGGACGGAAAGCTACGAGCAGTACTTC
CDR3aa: CASRYRRTESYEQYF

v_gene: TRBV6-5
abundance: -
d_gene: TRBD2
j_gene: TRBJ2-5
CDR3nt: TGTGCCAGCAGTTCCCCGCCAGCGGGGGAAGAGACCCAGTACTTC
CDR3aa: CASSSPPAGEETQYF

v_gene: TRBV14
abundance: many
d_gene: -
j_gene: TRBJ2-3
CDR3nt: TGTGCCAGCAGCCAACAACCGACGGAGATCCGCGCAGATACGCAGTATTTT
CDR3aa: CASSQQPTEIRADTQYF

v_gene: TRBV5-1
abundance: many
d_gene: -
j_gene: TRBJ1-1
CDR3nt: TGCGCCAGCAGCTTGGTACAGGGAAGAACTGAAGCTTTCTTT
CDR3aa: CASSLVQGRTEAFF

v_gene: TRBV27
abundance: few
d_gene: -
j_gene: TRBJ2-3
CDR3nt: TGTGCCAGCAGTTTATCCACCCTGAGCACAGATACGCAGTATTTT
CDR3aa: CASSLSTLSTDTQYF

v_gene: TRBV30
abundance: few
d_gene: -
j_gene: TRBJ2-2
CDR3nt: TGTGCCTTAGCGGACAAGGCGAACACCGGGGAGCTGTTTTTT
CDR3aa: CALADKANTGELFF

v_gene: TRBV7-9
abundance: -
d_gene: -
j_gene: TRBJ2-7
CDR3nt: TGTGCCCGCAGCCCACCCGCCCGGGGGAGTACCGAGCAGTACTTC
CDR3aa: CARSPPARGSTEQYF

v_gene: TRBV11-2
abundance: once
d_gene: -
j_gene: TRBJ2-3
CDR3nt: TGTGCCAACAGCTTAGTATGGGGAAGGACAGATACACAGTATTTT
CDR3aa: CANSLVWGRTDTQYF

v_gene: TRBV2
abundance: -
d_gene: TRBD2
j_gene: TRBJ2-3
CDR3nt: TGTGCCAGCAGTGATTTGTCTAGCGGGGGTGAACCCCAACATCCGGATACGCAGTATTTT
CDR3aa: CASSDLSSGGEPQHPDTQYF

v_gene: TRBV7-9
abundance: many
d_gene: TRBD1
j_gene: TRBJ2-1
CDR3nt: TGTGCCAGCAGCCAAAGCGACAGGGAACTGGGCAATGAGCAGTTCTTC
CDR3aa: CASSQSDRELGNEQFF

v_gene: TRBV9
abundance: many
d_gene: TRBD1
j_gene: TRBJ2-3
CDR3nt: TGTGCCAGCAGCGTGGGGGACAGGGAGGTGGCGCAGTATTTT
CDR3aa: CASSVGDREVAQYF

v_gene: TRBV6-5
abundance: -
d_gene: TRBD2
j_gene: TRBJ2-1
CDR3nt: TGTGCCAGCAGTTACTCGAGGGGCGGGGGGAGCTCCTACAATGAGCAGTTCTTC
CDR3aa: CASSYSRGGGSSYNEQFF

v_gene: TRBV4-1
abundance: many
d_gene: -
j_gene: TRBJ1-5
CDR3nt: TGCGCCAGCAGCCAAGTGGGAGGGCTAAATCAGCCCCAGCATTTT
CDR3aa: CASSQVGGLNQPQHF

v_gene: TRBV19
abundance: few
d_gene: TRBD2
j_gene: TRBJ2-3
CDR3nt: TGTGCCAGTACGGCGGGAGGGTCCGATACGCAGTATTTT
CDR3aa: CASTAGGSDTQYF

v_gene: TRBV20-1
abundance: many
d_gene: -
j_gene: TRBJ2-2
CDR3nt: TGCAGTGCTAGCCCTGAGAACACCGGGGAGCTGTTTTTT
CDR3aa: CSASPENTGELFF

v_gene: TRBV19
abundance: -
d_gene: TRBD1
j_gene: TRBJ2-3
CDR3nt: TGTGCCAGCACCCCCAGGGGGCGGACAGATACGCAGTATTTT
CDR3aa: CASTPRGRTDTQYF

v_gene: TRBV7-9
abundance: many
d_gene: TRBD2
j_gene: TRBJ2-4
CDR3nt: TGTGCCAGCAGCGGGACTAGCGGAACCCTTAGAGCCAAAAACATTCAGTACTTC
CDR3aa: CASSGTSGTLRAKNIQYF